The clone carrying this T cell receptor (beta chain) has a handful of counts. Its antigen is unidentified. The data stem from a study of blood T cells in healthy people across ages. Next came a second PCR, run for 7 to 11 cycles, which used a sample-barcoded 5' primer along with a J-beta primer mix. From the 5' RACE reads, TCRdb called clonotypes with MiXCR, one entry per CDR3 protein. The sample holds about 730,000 distinct CDR3 sequences; roughly 43% are singletons and the top ten take 20% to 25%. Caucasian individuals from Russia who were healthy and aged roughly 6 to 95 acted as donors. Study-level results: It was not possible, with unsorted PBMCs, to conclusively compare naive and antigen-experienced cells.

Germline lookup yields CDR1 LGHDT and CDR2 YNNKEL (reference sequence). This CDR3 spans 13 amino acids. Trimming at V came to 5 bases and at J to 9 bases, leaving 8 bases not matched to a gene. The V gene is TRBV3-1, the J gene TRBJ2-3; 7 bases are a match to TRBD2. This receptor was obtained from a woman aged 60-75 years in good health. The specimen was blood. The CDR3 region is CASSYGWEGTQYF. As DNA, the CDR3 is TGTGCCAGCAGCTACGGTTGGGAGGGAACGCAGTATTTT.